A single sample is the source of the 30 T cell receptor beta chains below, sequenced in a study of blood T cells in healthy people across ages (dated by TCRdb to the mid-2010s). Libraries were built with 5' RACE. The instrument was an Illumina HiSeq 2500. The second PCR ran for roughly 7 to 11 cycles and used a J-beta primer mix along with a sample-barcoded 5' primer. The raw public reads went through TCRdb reprocessing: fastp at Q25, MiXCR clone calling, in-frame beta chains kept. Identical CDR3 proteins give one entry, which carries the most common genes and DNA. A total of approximately 1.5 million distinct CDR3 sequences appear in this sample, about 32% of them only once. About 10% of the sample is held by the ten biggest clonotypes. The sequenced material came from blood. These receptor sequences come from a woman under 40 in good health.

With respect to this clonotype: The junction departs from the called germline gene at one end, perhaps through a read error. The chain carries TRBV4-1 and TRBJ2-5, with no clear D. CDR1 is MGHRA, CDR2 YSYEKL, per germline. This CDR3 has 13 residues. The CDR3 region has the DNA TGCACCAGCAGCCAAGTAATCCAAGAGACCCAGTACTTC. As protein: CTSSQVIQETQYF.

This chain links TRBV28 with TRBJ1-2; D is uncertain. Germline V gives CDR1 MDHEN, CDR2 SYDVKM. This CDR3 region has 13 residues. V was pared by 0 bases and J by 6 bases, with 8 bases between. The CDR3 sequence: CASSLWGSNGYTF. Here the CDR3 DNA reads TGTGCCAGCAGTTTATGGGGGTCCAATGGCTACACCTTC.

V is TRBV12-3 or TRBV12-4 and J is TRBJ1-5, with 11 bases lining up with TRBD1. CDR3 length: 18 amino acids. Germline trimming cut 6 bases from V and 3 bases from J; bases unmatched to any gene: 13. Here the CDR3 DNA reads TGTGCCAGCAGCCCACAGGGGACAGGGGGGACGCACAATCAGCCCCAGCATTTT. Translating it yields CASSPQGTGGTHNQPQHF.

This sequence joins TRBV5-1 and TRBJ1-1; D unclear. This CDR3 contains 13 residues. Between the trimmed V and J ends, which lost 4 bases and 6 bases, there was a span of 13 bases. Germline CDR1 reads SGHRS; CDR2 reads YFSETQ. The CDR3 DNA sequence: TGCGCCAGCAGCCCCCCTAACGAAGCTGAAGCTTTCTTT. Its translation: CASSPPNEAEAFF.

This clonotype was recorded a few times. The gene calls are TRBV27 and TRBJ1-1; weak D call: TRBD1 (6 bases). V was cut by 5 bases and J by 5 bases, with 15 bases left in between. The CDR3 covers 14 residues. Germline CDR1 is MNHEY and CDR2 is SMNVEV (reference sequence). This chain's CDR3 is CASSIFGRGTEAFF. In DNA, the CDR3 is TGTGCCAGCAGTATCTTCGGGAGGGGGACTGAAGCTTTCTTT.

This clonotype showed up just a few times. A read error may produce the germline difference seen at one junction end. The V call is TRBV29-1, the J call TRBJ2-2, with D possibly matching TRBD2 (6 bases). Looked up from germline, CDR1 is SQVTM and CDR2 is ANQGSEA. The CDR3 is 12 residues long. The CDR3 loop reads CSVERGPGEPFF. The CDR3 DNA follows: TGCAGCGTTGAGCGGGGTCCCGGGGAGCCGTTTTTT.

The rearrangement joins TRBV6-6 to TRBJ2-1; D possibly corresponds to TRBD2 (7 bases). Trimming left V 0 bases short and J 10 bases short, with 19 bases between. The CDR3 loop spans 16 amino acids. Germline assignment: CDR1 MNHNY and CDR2 SVGAGI (reference sequence). CDR3 region: CASSYSGGASGDEQFF. The DNA for the CDR3 is TGTGCCAGCAGTTACTCGGGGGGGGCCTCCGGGGACGAGCAGTTCTTC.

J is TRBJ2-1 and V is TRBV5-8; D assignment may be TRBD1 or TRBD2 (5 bases each). The CDR3 is 13 residues long. Trimming removed 4 bases at V and 9 bases at J, with 14 bases between. From germline, CDR1 is SGHTS and CDR2 YDEGEE. Here the CDR3 reads CASSRGVAGEQFF. The CDR3 bases are TGTGCCAGCAGCAGAGGGGTGGCGGGTGAGCAGTTCTTC. Based on the CDR3 plus reference TRBV5-8 and TRBJ2-1, the full variable domain is EAGVTQSPTHLIKTRGQQATLRCSPISGHTSVYWYQQALGLGLQFLLWYDEGEERNRGNFPPRFSGRQFPNYSSELNVNALELEDSALYLCASSRGVAGEQFFGPGTRLTVL.

This clonotype was recorded a few times. J is TRBJ1-1 and V is TRBV29-1, with a possible D match to TRBD1 (6 bases). The CDR3 is 14 residues long. V was shortened by 4 bases and J by 1 base, with 13 bases between the two germline ends. Germline values: CDR1 SQVTM, CDR2 ANQGSEA. The CDR3 region is CSVASRGGNTEAFF. In DNA, the CDR3 is TGCAGCGTTGCCTCCCGAGGGGGGAACACTGAAGCTTTCTTT.

The chain has TRBV5-1 and TRBJ1-6, with unresolved D. V lost 4 bases to trimming and J lost 9 bases, with 17 bases between them. Germline V gene lookup returns CDR1 SGHRS and CDR2 YFSETQ. The CDR3 loop spans 15 amino acids. Here the CDR3 reads CASSPRQAEGSPLHF. Written as DNA, the CDR3 is TGCGCCAGCAGCCCTCGGCAGGCGGAGGGTTCACCCCTCCACTTT.

This clonotype was counted ten times or more. This sequence joins TRBV12-3 or TRBV12-4 and TRBJ2-1; 7 positions agree with TRBD1. With V trimmed by 6 bases and J by 2 bases, 1 base remained unmatched. The length of the CDR3 is 13 residues. The CDR3 spells CASRTGTYNEQFF. DNA for the CDR3: TGTGCCAGCAGGACAGGGACCTACAATGAGCAGTTCTTC.

Notes on this clonotype: A read error may be the cause here, since a much bigger clone is one base away. The genes are TRBV4-1 and TRBJ2-5; maybe TRBD2 (6 bases). CDR1 and CDR2 (germline): MGHRA, YSYEKL. The CDR3 is 16 residues long. Trimming pared 0 bases from V and 11 bases from J, leaving 22 bases between. The CDR3 nucleotides read TGCGCCAGCAGCCAAGATGCCGCCGGGGACTCCTACGGGCAGTACTTC. It encodes CASSQDAAGDSYGQYF.

This chain links TRBV29-1 with TRBJ2-1; 7 bases match TRBD2. This CDR3 is 16 amino acids long. Germline loops: CDR1 SQVTM, CDR2 ANQGSEA. The V and J ends lost 7 bases and 2 bases, in that order; junction bases with no gene match: 14. In DNA, the CDR3 is TGCAGCGCCGCGGGGGTCACTAGCGAGACCTACAATGAGCAGTTCTTC. Protein product: CSAAGVTSETYNEQFF.

This chain joins TRBV7-8 and TRBJ1-5; D is uncertain. CDR1 is SGHVS, CDR2 FQNEAQ, per germline. The ends were cut back, 5 bases at V and 3 bases at J, with 17 bases in the middle. The CDR3 totals 16 residues. Written as DNA, the CDR3 is TGTGCCAGCAGCCCCGAGAACAGAGAGATCAATCAGCCCCAGCATTTT. Protein sequence: CASSPENREINQPQHF.

A single count supports this clonotype. The rearrangement links TRBV28 to TRBJ2-4, with D perhaps TRBD1 or TRBD2 (5 bases each). V was shortened by 5 bases and J by 5 bases, with 13 bases between the two germline ends. The germline V gene encodes CDR1 MDHEN and CDR2 SYDVKM. CDR3 size: 14 residues. The CDR3 protein is CASSPPGTENIQYF. The CDR3 DNA follows: TGTGCCAGCAGTCCTCCCGGGACGGAAAACATTCAGTACTTC.

CDR3 residues: CSLVGDRESTEAFF. CDR3 coding DNA: TGCAGCTTAGTTGGGGACAGGGAAAGCACTGAAGCTTTCTTT. The rearrangement uses TRBV29-1 and TRBJ1-1; 9 nucleotides agree with TRBD1. V shed 8 bases and J 4 bases; nucleotides not matched to a gene: 11. This CDR3 comprises 14 residues. Germline lookup yields CDR1 SQVTM and CDR2 ANQGSEA.

This chain connects TRBV20-1 to TRBJ2-1; possibly TRBD1 for D (5 bases). CDR1 is DFQATT and CDR2 is SNEGSKA in the germline V gene (reference sequence). V shed 0 bases and J shed 1 base, with 16 bases lying between them. The CDR3 runs to 17 residues. CDR3 bases: TGCAGTGCTAGAGATCTCTTCGACAGATCTTCCTACAATGAGCAGTTCTTC. Translation gives CSARDLFDRSSYNEQFF.

This clonotype was observed at least ten times. The chain uses TRBV20-1 and TRBJ2-3; 9 bases align to TRBD2. Germline-derived CDR1 and CDR2 are DFQATT and SNEGSKA (reference sequence). The CDR3 consists of 12 residues. CDR3 nucleotide sequence: TGCAGCGGGGGACTAGCATCAGATACGCAGTATTTT. It codes for CSGGLASDTQYF.

The J gene is TRBJ2-7, the V gene TRBV11-2, with TRBD1 matching 10 bases. V lost 3 bases to trimming and J lost 7 bases; unmatched junction nucleotides: 6. This CDR3 contains 14 residues. The germline V gene encodes CDR1 SGHAT and CDR2 FQNNGV. The CDR3 nucleotides are TGTGCCAGCAGCTTGGGGACAGGGGACTTTGAGCAGTACTTC. It translates to CASSLGTGDFEQYF.

This clonotype was seen a few times. J is TRBJ1-2 and V is TRBV20-1, with D uncertain. With 0 bases removed from V and 4 bases from J, the gap between germline ends came to 15 bases. The CDR3 has 15 amino acids. Germline-derived CDR1 and CDR2 are DFQATT and SNEGSKA (reference sequence). The CDR3 region has the DNA TGCAGTGCTAGAGATAAGCGGACGCTTAGCTATGGCTACACCTTC. This encodes CSARDKRTLSYGYTF.

The rearrangement joins TRBV5-6 to TRBJ2-7, with a weak D call TRBD1 (6 bases). The last part of the DNA fits TRBJ2-5 better; the J call may be wrong. Germline loops: CDR1 SGHDT, CDR2 YYEEEE. This CDR3 spans 15 amino acids. CDR3 nucleotides: TGTGCCAGCAGCCCCGGGCCCAGGGGCAAGGAGACCCAGTACTTC. It specifies CASSPGPRGKETQYF.

The chain joins TRBV9 to TRBJ2-3, with TRBD2 matching 7 bases. The CDR3 has 16 amino acids. Losses at the gene ends were 0 bases for V and 2 bases for J; bases not matched to a gene: 6. Germline lookup yields CDR1 SGDLS and CDR2 YYNGEE. The CDR3 nucleotides are TGTGCCAGCAGCGTAGAGGCGGGAGCTTTCACAGATACGCAGTATTTT. Encoded protein: CASSVEAGAFTDTQYF.

This clonotype has only one observation. A read error may be the cause here, since a much bigger clone is one base away. V is TRBV9 and J is TRBJ1-1; 8 nucleotides line up with TRBD1. V was clipped by 4 bases and J by 0 bases; unmatched bases: 5. This CDR3 spans 15 amino acids. Germline V CDR1 and CDR2: SGDLS, YYNGEE. CDR3 DNA sequence: TGTGCCAGCAGCCCTTGGACAGGGATGAACACTGAAGCTTTCTTT. It encodes CASSPWTGMNTEAFF.

This clonotype was seen a few times. This chain joins TRBV5-1 and TRBJ2-1, with 8 bases identical to TRBD2. The junction had 12 bases not matched to a gene; V was cut back by 0 bases and J by 7 bases. Germline V CDR1 and CDR2: SGHRS, YFSETQ. There are 17 residues in the CDR3. Written as DNA, the CDR3 is TGCGCCAGCAGCTTGGCCCTTACGGGGGGGCCGTCGAATGAGCAGTTCTTC. Translated: CASSLALTGGPSNEQFF.

This chain uses TRBV20-1 with TRBJ2-1; unclear D gene. Germline V CDR1 and CDR2: DFQATT, SNEGSKA (reference sequence). Trimming cost V 0 bases and J 8 bases, with 14 bases left between them. This CDR3 has 14 residues. The CDR3 loop is CSARDPYPGDEQFF. In nucleotides, the CDR3 is TGCAGTGCTAGAGATCCGTACCCTGGTGATGAGCAGTTCTTC.

The rearrangement joins TRBV6-2 or TRBV6-3 to TRBJ2-1; D may be TRBD2 (6 bases). The CDR3 runs 14 residues. V was pared by 9 bases and J by 6 bases, with 18 bases between. From germline, CDR1 is MNHEY and CDR2 SVGEGT. CDR3: CASRKTRIINEQFF. The CDR3 DNA is TGTGCCAGTAGGAAGACTAGAATAATCAATGAGCAGTTCTTC.

V usage is TRBV4-1 and J usage is TRBJ2-1; D perhaps matches TRBD2 (5 bases). The V end was cut by 6 bases, the J end by 8 bases, with 14 bases between. Germline V gene lookup returns CDR1 MGHRA and CDR2 YSYEKL. The CDR3 runs to 13 residues. The CDR3 DNA reads as TGCGCCAGCAGTCAACGGCTTAGCGATGAGCAGTTCTTC. It yields the protein CASSQRLSDEQFF.

The V call is TRBV20-1, the J call TRBJ2-5; D remains unclear. This CDR3 is built from 10 residues. V was clipped by 3 bases and J by 12 bases, with 11 bases between them. The germline V gene has CDR1 DFQATT and CDR2 SNEGSKA (reference sequence). CDR3 coding DNA: TGCAGTGCTAGGGCGGCGGCGGAGTACTTC. This gives the protein CSARAAAEYF.

Turning to this clonotype: The DNA is omitted, as the CDR3 cannot be located on it reliably, and the CDR3 follows TCRdb's listing. The V call is TRBV20-1, the J call TRBJ1-2; whether TRBD1, the table's D call, matches the DNA was not checked. Germline values: CDR1 DFQATT, CDR2 SNEGSKA (reference sequence). The CDR3 length is 13 residues, termini included. This CDR3 is CSPQGLTSYGCTF.

This clonotype appeared a few times. V gene TRBV2 combines with J gene TRBJ2-3; 7 nucleotides match TRBD2. The junction had 12 bases not matched to a gene; V was cut back by 5 bases and J by 4 bases. CDR3 size: 16 residues. Germline V gene sequence: CDR1 SNHLY, CDR2 FYNNEI. The CDR3 nucleotides are TGTGCCAGCAGTTGGGAGGCGGGAGCTCGTGCAGATACGCAGTATTTT. Translation: CASSWEAGARADTQYF.